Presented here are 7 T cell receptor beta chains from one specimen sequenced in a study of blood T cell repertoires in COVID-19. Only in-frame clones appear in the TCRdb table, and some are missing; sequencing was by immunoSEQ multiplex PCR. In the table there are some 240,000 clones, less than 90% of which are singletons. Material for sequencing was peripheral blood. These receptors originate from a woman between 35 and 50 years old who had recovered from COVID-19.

CDR3 sequence (DNA): TGTGCCAGCAGCTCCAGGGGGCGCCCCACCGGGGAGCTGTTTTTT. It translates to CASSSRGRPTGELFF. The rearrangement links TRBV5-6 to TRBJ2-2, with 8 positions matching TRBD1. This CDR3 has 15 amino acids. The V segment lost 3 bases and the J segment 4 bases; nucleotides outside the gene matches: 5. Germline CDR1 SGHDT, CDR2 YYEEEE.

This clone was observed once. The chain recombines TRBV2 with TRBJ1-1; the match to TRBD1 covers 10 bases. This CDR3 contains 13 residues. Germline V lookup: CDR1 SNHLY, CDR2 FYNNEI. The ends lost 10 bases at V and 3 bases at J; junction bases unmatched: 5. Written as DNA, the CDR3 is TGTGCCACCACGGGGACAGGGGACACTGAAGCTTTCTTT. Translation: CATTGTGDTEAFF.

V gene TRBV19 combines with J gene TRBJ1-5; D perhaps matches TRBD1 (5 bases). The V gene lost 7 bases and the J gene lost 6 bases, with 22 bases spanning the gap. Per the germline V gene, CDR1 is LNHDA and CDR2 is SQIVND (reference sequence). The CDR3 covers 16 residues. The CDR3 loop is CASTVVPGSSVQPQHF. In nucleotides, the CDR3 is TGTGCCAGTACTGTCGTTCCAGGGTCTAGCGTTCAGCCCCAGCATTTT.

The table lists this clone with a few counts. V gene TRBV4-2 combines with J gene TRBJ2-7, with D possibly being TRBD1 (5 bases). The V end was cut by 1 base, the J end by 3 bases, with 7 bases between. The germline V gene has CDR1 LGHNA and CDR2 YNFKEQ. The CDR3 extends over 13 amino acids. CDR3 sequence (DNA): TGTGCCAGCAGCCAAGGGGGCGACTACGAGCAGTACTTC. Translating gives CASSQGGDYEQYF.

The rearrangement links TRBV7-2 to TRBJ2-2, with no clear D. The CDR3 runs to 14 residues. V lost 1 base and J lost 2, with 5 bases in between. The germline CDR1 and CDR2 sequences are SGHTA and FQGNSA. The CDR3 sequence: CASSLGRNTGELFF. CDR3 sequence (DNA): TGTGCCAGCAGCTTAGGCAGAAACACCGGGGAGCTGTTTTTT.

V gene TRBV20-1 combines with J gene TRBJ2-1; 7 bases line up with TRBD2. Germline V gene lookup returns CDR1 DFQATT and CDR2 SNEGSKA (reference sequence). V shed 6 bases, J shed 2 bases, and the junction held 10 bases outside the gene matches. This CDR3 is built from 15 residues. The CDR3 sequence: CSASHSGRPYNEQFF. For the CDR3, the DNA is TGCAGTGCAAGTCATAGCGGGCGCCCCTACAATGAGCAGTTCTTC.

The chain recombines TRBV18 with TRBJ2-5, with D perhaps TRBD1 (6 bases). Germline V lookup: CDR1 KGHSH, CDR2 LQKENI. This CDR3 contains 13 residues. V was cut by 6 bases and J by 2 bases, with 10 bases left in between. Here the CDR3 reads CASSRQAQETQYF. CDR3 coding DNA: TGTGCCAGCTCTAGACAGGCACAAGAGACCCAGTACTTC.